The rows below give T cell receptor beta chains drawn from one sample of a study of cytomegalovirus exposure and HLA in healthy donors. Repertoires were generated with immunoSEQ multiplex PCR, while TCRdb's copy carries only in-frame clones and drops some. Counted here are around 90,000 clones, 85% occurring once; the ten biggest clones make up 6% to 7.5%. Sequenced material: PBMCs. The receptor set was obtained from a man aged 35 to 55 in good health and CMV-seropositive. The CDR3 runs from the conserved cysteine through the conserved F or W. The order of the fields is D gene, J gene, V gene, clone size, CDR3 protein, CDR3 DNA. A D gene is named only where the DNA matches it firmly. Expanded clones are given a class, and other clones once, few, many or no size at all.

TRBD2	TRBJ2-1	TRBV4-1	.	CASSLLGTTYNEQFF	TGCGCCAGCAGCCTTCTAGGGACTACCTACAATGAGCAGTTCTTC
.	TRBJ2-2	TRBV7-3	few	CASSLRGPNTGELFF	TGTGCCAGCAGCTTAAGAGGTCCTAACACCGGGGAGCTGTTTTTT
.	TRBJ1-6	TRBV6-5	.	CASSSRGVGNSPLHF	TGTGCCAGCAGTTCCCGGGGAGTAGGTAATTCACCCCTCCACTTT
.	TRBJ1-1	TRBV7-6	.	CASSLAPASTGAGTEAFF	TGTGCCAGCAGCTTAGCTCCTGCGTCTACAGGAGCGGGGACTGAAGCTTTCTTT
.	TRBJ1-2	TRBV28	once	CASSLKGQQKRVHNNYGYTF	TGTGCCAGCAGTTTAAAGGGACAACAGAAAAGGGTACACAATAACTATGGCTACACCTTC
TRBD2	TRBJ2-1	TRBV19	.	CASSRVAGGGDGNEQFF	TGTGCCAGTAGTAGGGTAGCGGGAGGGGGGGATGGCAATGAGCAGTTCTTC
TRBD1	TRBJ1-1	TRBV7-2	.	CASSTGQDPPRGEAFF	TGTGCCAGCAGCACGGGACAGGACCCCCCACGAGGTGAAGCTTTCTTT
TRBD1	TRBJ1-5	TRBV28	.	CASRPPWGRGRGRNQPQHF	TGTGCCAGCAGACCTCCCTGGGGCAGGGGGCGTGGACGCAATCAGCCCCAGCATTTT
TRBD2	TRBJ2-1	TRBV5-1	.	CASSLVAGGYNEQFF	TGCGCCAGCAGCTTGGTAGCGGGAGGTTACAATGAGCAGTTCTTC
.	TRBJ1-2	TRBV5-6	few	CASSLSTYGYTF	TGTGCCAGCAGCTTGTCAACATATGGCTACACCTTC
TRBD2	TRBJ2-1	TRBV27	.	CASSWTSYNEQFF	TGTGCCAGCAGTTGGACTAGCTACAATGAGCAGTTCTTC
TRBD2	TRBJ2-1	TRBV27	.	CASSLSFAGGPREQFF	TGTGCCAGCAGTTTATCCTTCGCGGGGGGGCCTCGGGAGCAGTTCTTC
.	TRBJ2-2	TRBV6-1	.	CASKNGGSNTGELFF	TGTGCCAGCAAAAACGGGGGTTCGAACACCGGGGAGCTGTTTTTT
.	TRBJ2-7	TRBV27	few	CASSPNPGTKNYEQYF	TGTGCCAGCAGTCCCAACCCCGGGACAAAAAACTACGAGCAGTACTTC
TRBD1	TRBJ1-1	TRBV28	.	CASSLDYPRDRVTHFFF	TGTGCCAGCAGCCTCGATTATCCACGGGACAGGGTAACACACTTTTTCTTT
TRBD1	TRBJ2-3	TRBV14	.	CATLDRSGQAGSWGDTQYF	TGTGCCACCCTAGACCGATCTGGACAGGCAGGGTCCTGGGGAGATACGCAGTATTTT
TRBD2	TRBJ2-1	TRBV6-5	once	CASSLAGEYNEQFF	TGTGCCAGCAGCTTAGCGGGGGAGTACAATGAGCAGTTCTTC
TRBD2	TRBJ2-1	TRBV5-1	.	CASSLTSGREQEQFF	TGCGCCAGCAGCTTGACTAGCGGGAGGGAACAGGAGCAGTTCTTC
TRBD1	TRBJ2-7	TRBV5-1	.	CASSHRTGIHEQYF	TGCGCCAGCAGCCATCGGACAGGGATCCACGAGCAGTACTTC
TRBD2	TRBJ2-2	TRBV5-4	.	CASSPGLAVNTGELFF	TGTGCCAGCAGCCCGGGACTAGCGGTTAACACCGGGGAGCTGTTTTTT
.	TRBJ2-3	TRBV7-6	.	CASSLGGRGRTDTQYF	TGTGCCAGCAGCTTAGGAGGGCGGGGGCGCACAGATACGCAGTATTTT
.	TRBJ2-1	TRBV9	.	CASSVDTTRSSYNEQFF	TGTGCCAGCAGCGTCGACACCACTAGATCCTCATACAATGAGCAGTTCTTC
TRBD1	TRBJ2-7	TRBV7-8	.	CASSPGTGAPYEQYF	TGTGCCAGCAGCCCCGGGACAGGGGCCCCCTACGAGCAGTACTTC
.	TRBJ1-1	TRBV30	once	CAWTGIGPEAFF	TGTGCCTGGACAGGGATTGGTCCTGAAGCTTTCTTT
TRBD2	TRBJ2-1	TRBV5-1	.	CASSLSGASNEQFF	TGCGCCAGCAGCCTAAGCGGGGCAAGCAATGAGCAGTTCTTC
TRBD2	TRBJ2-3	TRBV6-1	.	CASSALAGEGVADTQYF	TGTGCCAGCAGTGCGTTAGCGGGAGAGGGTGTCGCAGATACGCAGTATTTT
.	TRBJ1-4	TRBV30	.	CAWRHQGLEKLFF	TGTGCCTGGAGGCACCAGGGACTTGAAAAACTGTTTTTT
.	TRBJ2-7	TRBV21-1	few	CAIKQRGWVAGEELYEQYF	TGTGCCATCAAGCAGAGGGGTTGGGTAGCGGGGGAGGAACTCTACGAGCAGTACTTC
.	TRBJ1-1	TRBV28	.	CASRNGGERNTEAFF	TGTGCCAGCAGAAACGGGGGGGAGCGGAACACTGAAGCTTTCTTT
TRBD1	TRBJ2-7	TRBV25-1	.	CASSRSGTGRVGEQYF	TGTGCCAGCAGTAGATCCGGGACAGGGAGGGTCGGCGAGCAGTACTTC
.	TRBJ2-1	TRBV6-5	.	CASSTSGRSYNEQFF	TGTGCCAGCAGTACCAGCGGGCGCTCCTACAATGAGCAGTTCTTC
TRBD1	TRBJ2-7	TRBV7-3	.	CASSLRDSSYEQYF	TGTGCCAGCAGCTTACGGGACAGCTCCTACGAGCAGTACTTC
.	TRBJ2-1	TRBV5-1	.	CASSLKSGSYNEQFF	TGCGCCAGCAGCTTAAAGTCGGGCTCCTACAATGAGCAGTTCTTC
TRBD1	TRBJ1-2	TRBV6-5	.	CASSPGTAQVYGYTF	TGTGCCAGCAGTCCCGGGACAGCCCAGGTCTATGGCTACACCTTC
.	TRBJ2-2	TRBV5-5	.	CASSLAGLGRGGELFF	TGTGCCAGCAGCTTGGCCGGGTTGGGCAGGGGCGGGGAGCTGTTTTTT
.	TRBJ1-5	TRBV6-1	.	CASSGVYQPQHF	TGTGCCAGCAGCGGAGTATATCAGCCCCAGCATTTT
.	TRBJ2-3	TRBV5-6	.	CASSLFRGSTDTQYF	TGTGCCAGCAGCTTATTCCGGGGTAGCACAGATACGCAGTATTTT
TRBD2	TRBJ2-3	TRBV30	.	CAWDPSGGATDTQYF	TGTGCCTGGGATCCTAGCGGGGGGGCGACAGATACGCAGTATTTT
TRBD1	TRBJ2-7	TRBV11-3	.	CASSLGTGIGYEQYF	TGTGCCAGCAGCTTAGGGACAGGGATAGGGTACGAGCAGTACTTC
TRBD1	TRBJ2-1	TRBV30	.	CAWTTGNEQFF	TGTGCCTGGACGACAGGGAATGAGCAGTTCTTC
TRBD1	TRBJ1-2	TRBV30	few	CAWSQDRGPYGYTF	TGTGCCTGGAGCCAGGACAGGGGACCCTATGGCTACACCTTC
.	TRBJ2-1	TRBV18	.	CASSPGDYNEQFF	TGTGCCAGCTCACCCGGGGATTACAATGAGCAGTTCTTC
TRBD2	TRBJ2-3	TRBV9	.	CASSVGAGGTDTQYF	TGTGCCAGCAGCGTAGGCGCGGGGGGCACAGATACGCAGTATTTT
.	TRBJ1-1	TRBV6-1	.	CASSEGGAPPTEAFF	TGTGCCAGCAGTGAGGGGGGGGCCCCCCCCACTGAAGCTTTCTTT
.	TRBJ1-5	TRBV5-6	.	CASSYAGNQPQHF	TGTGCCAGCAGCTACGCAGGGAATCAGCCCCAGCATTTT